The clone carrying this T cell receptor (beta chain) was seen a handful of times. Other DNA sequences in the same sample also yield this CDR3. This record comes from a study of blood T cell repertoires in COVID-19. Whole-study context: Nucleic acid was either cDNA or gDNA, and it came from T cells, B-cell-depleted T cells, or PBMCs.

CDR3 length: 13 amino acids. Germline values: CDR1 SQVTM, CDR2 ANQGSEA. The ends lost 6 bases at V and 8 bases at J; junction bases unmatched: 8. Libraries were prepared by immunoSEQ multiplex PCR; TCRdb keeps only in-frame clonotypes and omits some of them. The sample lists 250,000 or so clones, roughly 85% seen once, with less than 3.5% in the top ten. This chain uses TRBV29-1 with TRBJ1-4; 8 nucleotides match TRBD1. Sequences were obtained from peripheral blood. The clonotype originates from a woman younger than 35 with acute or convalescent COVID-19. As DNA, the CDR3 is TGCAGCGTAGGCAGGGGGCCGGGGGAAAAACTGTTTTTT. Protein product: CSVGRGPGEKLFF.